The clone carrying this T cell receptor (beta chain) was picked up a small number of times. The antigen is undetermined. The protocol was immunoSEQ multiplex PCR, while the TCRdb copy is restricted to in-frame clones and leaves out a portion. The repertoire holds roughly 98,000 clones, with over 75% as singletons. This entry is derived from a study of cytomegalovirus exposure and HLA in healthy donors. Notes on the study in general: Across donors, most TCRs were seen rarely, yet some public ones were widespread. The tendency of first-cohort TCR clusters to co-occur in the 110 or so validation repertoires emerged from a later analysis.

It was the approximately 120-subject validation cohort, separate from the roughly 700-subject first cohort, to which the donors belonged. This CDR3 has 15 amino acids. Per the germline V gene, CDR1 is MNHEY and CDR2 is SVGAGI. Trimming removed 7 bases at V and 3 bases at J, with 16 bases between. This clonotype originated in a young man in good health and CMV-seropositive. Input material: PBMCs. This chain joins TRBV6-5 and TRBJ1-3; D is possibly TRBD1 (5 bases). CDR3 bases: TGTGCCAGCACCGCCGACAGCCATGGTGGAAACACCATATATTTT. The encoded protein is CASTADSHGGNTIYF.